The rows below give T cell receptor beta chains drawn from one sample of a study of control samples from healthy donors and cancer patients. Here immunoSEQ multiplex PCR was the method, and the copy in TCRdb shows in-frame clones only, minus some. The sample lists over 200,000 clones, around 79% occurring once. What was sequenced was PBMCs. Source of these receptors: a woman aged 55 to 70 with lung cancer. Both conserved end residues are part of each CDR3. The order of the fields is V gene, J gene, D gene, clone size, CDR3 protein, CDR3 DNA. A D gene is named only where the DNA matches it firmly. For some rows the clone size is stated as once, few or many, or as a class when expanded; others skip it.

>TRBV6-4|TRBJ2-3|TRBD2|-
CASSDSPGLAGGPSSTDTQYF
TGTGCCAGCAGTGACTCGCCGGGACTAGCGGGGGGGCCCTCAAGCACAGATACGCAGTATTTT
>TRBV5-4|TRBJ2-2|TRBD1|-
CASSLAGGTGELFF
TGTGCCAGCAGCTTGGCAGGGGGAACCGGGGAGCTGTTTTTT
>TRBV3-1/TRBV3-2|TRBJ2-5|TRBD1|-
CASSQDDRGETQYF
TGTGCCAGCAGCCAAGACGACAGGGGTGAGACCCAGTACTTC
>TRBV5-1|TRBJ1-3|TRBD1|-
CASSWTGAVGGNTIYF
TGCGCCAGCAGCTGGACAGGGGCAGTAGGGGGAAACACCATATATTTT
>TRBV19|TRBJ1-1|-|once
CASSIPLGGFHGTEAFF
TGTGCCAGTAGTATCCCACTGGGAGGGTTCCACGGCACTGAAGCTTTCTTT
>TRBV2|TRBJ2-5|-|few
CASSRKFETQYF
TGTGCCAGCAGTCGAAAGTTTGAGACCCAGTACTTC
>TRBV2|TRBJ1-1|-|-
CASSVDTEAFF
TGTGCCAGCAGTGTTGACACTGAAGCTTTCTTT
>TRBV6-5|TRBJ1-5|-|-
CASSYSSHQPQHF
TGTGCCAGCAGTTACTCGAGCCATCAGCCCCAGCATTTT
>TRBV6-1|TRBJ2-5|-|once
CASSESQLARTQYF
TGTGCCAGCAGTGAAAGCCAGTTAGCGAGGACCCAGTACTTC
>TRBV5-1|TRBJ1-6|TRBD1|-
CASSLDTGESPLHF
TGCGCCAGCAGCTTGGACACAGGGGAATCACCCCTCCACTTT
>TRBV7-2|TRBJ2-1|TRBD1|-
CASRKQGALSNEQFF
TGTGCCAGCAGAAAACAGGGGGCGTTATCCAATGAGCAGTTCTTC
>TRBV1|TRBJ1-2|-|-
CTSSQEAGLYGYTF
TGCACCAGCAGCCAAGAGGCAGGCCTCTATGGCTACACCTTC
>TRBV19|TRBJ1-1|-|-
CASSIAGMGTEAFF
TGTGCCAGTAGTATAGCAGGGATGGGCACTGAAGCTTTCTTT
>TRBV11-1|TRBJ2-2|TRBD1|-
CASSFTGGNTGELFF
TGTGCCAGCAGCTTCACAGGGGGCAACACCGGGGAGCTGTTTTTT
>TRBV30|TRBJ1-5|-|-
CAWSVLGGQPQHF
TGTGCCTGGAGTGTACTCGGGGGGCAGCCCCAGCATTTT
>TRBV3-1/TRBV3-2|TRBJ1-3|TRBD1|-
CASSQVGTGGRNTIYF
TGTGCCAGCAGCCAAGTGGGGACAGGGGGCAGAAACACCATATATTTT
>TRBV5-1|TRBJ1-1|TRBD1|-
CASSRDRGLQNTEAFF
TGCGCCAGCAGCCGGGACAGGGGCCTTCAAAACACTGAAGCTTTCTTT
>TRBV4-1|TRBJ2-7|-|once
CASSQPPQGFYEQYF
TGCGCCAGCAGCCAACCCCCGCAGGGGTTCTACGAGCAGTACTTC
>TRBV28|TRBJ2-7|TRBD2|-
CASRLSFGLAGGGTYEQYF
TGTGCCAGCAGGCTTTCTTTTGGACTAGCGGGAGGTGGTACCTACGAGCAGTACTTC
>TRBV5-1|TRBJ2-1|-|-
CASSLALGPEQFF
TGCGCCAGCAGCTTGGCCCTAGGTCCTGAGCAGTTCTTC
>TRBV18|TRBJ2-1|TRBD2|few
CASSPPTSGVIEQFF
TGTGCCAGCTCACCCCCGACTAGCGGGGTGATCGAGCAGTTCTTC
>TRBV6-2/TRBV6-3|TRBJ1-2|TRBD1|-
CASSYGDRQGTDGYTF
TGTGCCAGCAGTTACGGAGACCGACAGGGAACAGATGGCTACACCTTC
>TRBV20-1|TRBJ2-1|TRBD1|-
CSASTRDRVSYNEQFF
TGCAGTGCTAGTACCCGGGACAGAGTCTCCTACAATGAGCAGTTCTTC
>TRBV5-1|TRBJ1-2|-|-
CASTLTGGVNYGYTF
TGCGCCAGCACCCTCACGGGGGGAGTTAACTATGGCTACACCTTC
>TRBV7-3|TRBJ2-2|TRBD2|-
CASSLAGANTGELFF
TGTGCCAGCAGCTTGGCGGGAGCAAACACCGGGGAGCTGTTTTTT
>TRBV7-7|TRBJ2-1|TRBD1|-
CASSTGQANYNEQFF
TGTGCTAGCAGCACAGGACAGGCGAATTACAATGAGCAGTTCTTC
>TRBV5-1|TRBJ2-3|-|-
CASSLEDSSTDTQYF
TGCGCCAGCAGCTTGGAGGACTCAAGCACAGATACGCAGTATTTT
>TRBV2|TRBJ1-4|-|once
CASRVDSTTNEKLFF
TGTGCCAGCAGGGTTGACAGTACCACGAATGAAAAACTGTTTTTT
>TRBV2|TRBJ1-5|TRBD1|-
CASDVQGANQPQHF
TGTGCCAGCGACGTACAGGGGGCGAATCAGCCCCAGCATTTT
>TRBV19|TRBJ1-1|-|-
CARRYWTEGNTEAFF
TGTGCCAGACGATATTGGACAGAAGGGAACACTGAAGCTTTCTTT
>TRBV2|TRBJ2-3|TRBD2|-
CASTPRLAGERDATQYF
TGTGCCAGCACCCCCCGACTAGCGGGAGAGAGGGACGCTACGCAGTATTTT
>TRBV19|TRBJ1-2|TRBD1|once
CASSLGQGRYGYTF
TGTGCCAGTAGTTTGGGACAGGGAAGATATGGCTACACCTTC
>TRBV28|TRBJ1-1|TRBD1|-
CASWGAGGYTEAFF
TGTGCCAGCTGGGGAGCAGGGGGCTACACTGAAGCTTTCTTT
>TRBV24-1|TRBJ1-1|-|-
CATEGGAGAFF
TGTGCCACCGAAGGGGGGGCTGGAGCTTTCTTT